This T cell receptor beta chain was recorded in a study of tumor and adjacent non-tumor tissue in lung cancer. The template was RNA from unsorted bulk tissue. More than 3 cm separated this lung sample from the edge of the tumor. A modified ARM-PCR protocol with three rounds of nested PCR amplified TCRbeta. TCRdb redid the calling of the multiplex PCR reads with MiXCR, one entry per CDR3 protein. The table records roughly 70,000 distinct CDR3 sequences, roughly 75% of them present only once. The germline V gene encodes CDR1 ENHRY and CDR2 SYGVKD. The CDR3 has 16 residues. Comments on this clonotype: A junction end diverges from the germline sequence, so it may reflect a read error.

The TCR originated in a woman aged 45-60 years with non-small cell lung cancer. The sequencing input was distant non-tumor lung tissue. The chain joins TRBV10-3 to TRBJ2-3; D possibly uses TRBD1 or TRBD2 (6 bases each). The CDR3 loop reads CVINESGGTFADTQYF. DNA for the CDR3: TGTGTCATCAATGAGTCCGGCGGGACATTTGCAGATACCCAGTATTTT.